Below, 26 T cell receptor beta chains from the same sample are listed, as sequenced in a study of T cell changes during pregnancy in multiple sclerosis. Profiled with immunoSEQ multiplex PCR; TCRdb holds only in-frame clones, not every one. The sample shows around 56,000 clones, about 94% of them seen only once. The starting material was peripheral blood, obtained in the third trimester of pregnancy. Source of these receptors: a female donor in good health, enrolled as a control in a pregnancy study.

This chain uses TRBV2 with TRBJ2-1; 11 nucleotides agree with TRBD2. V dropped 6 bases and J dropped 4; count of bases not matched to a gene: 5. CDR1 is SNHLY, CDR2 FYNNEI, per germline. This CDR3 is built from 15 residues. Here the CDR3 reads CASRLAGGLYNEQFF. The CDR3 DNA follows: TGTGCCAGCAGGTTAGCGGGGGGGCTATACAATGAGCAGTTCTTC.

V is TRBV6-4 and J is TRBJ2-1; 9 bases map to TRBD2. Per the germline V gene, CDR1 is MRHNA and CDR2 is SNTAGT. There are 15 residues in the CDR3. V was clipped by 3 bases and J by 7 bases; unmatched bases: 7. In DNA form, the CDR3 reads TGTGCCAGCAGTGAGATCGCGGGGGGGCCGAATGAGCAGTTCTTC. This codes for CASSEIAGGPNEQFF.

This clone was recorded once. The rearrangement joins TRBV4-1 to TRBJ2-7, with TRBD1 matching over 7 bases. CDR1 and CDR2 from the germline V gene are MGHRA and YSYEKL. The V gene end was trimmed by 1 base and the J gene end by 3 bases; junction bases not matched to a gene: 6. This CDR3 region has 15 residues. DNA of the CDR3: TGCGCCAGCAGCCAAGGGGACAGCGCCTTCTACGAGCAGTACTTC. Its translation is CASSQGDSAFYEQYF.

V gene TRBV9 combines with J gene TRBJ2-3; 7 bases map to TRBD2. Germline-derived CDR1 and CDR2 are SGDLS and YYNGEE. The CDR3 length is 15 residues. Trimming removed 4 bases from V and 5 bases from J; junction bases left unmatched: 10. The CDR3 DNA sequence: TGTGCCAGCAGCCCAAAGGCGGGAGCGGTAGATACGCAGTATTTT. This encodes CASSPKAGAVDTQYF.

Here the CDR3 DNA reads TGTGCCACCAGCATTTCGGGGGAGGGTTACTCCTACGAGCAGTACTTC. This translates into CATSISGEGYSYEQYF. This chain connects TRBV15 to TRBJ2-7, with 7 bases matching TRBD2. This CDR3 is 16 amino acids long. CDR1 and CDR2 from the germline V gene are LNHNV and YYDKDF (reference sequence). V trimming: 4 bases; J trimming: 0 bases; junction bases outside the gene matches: 9.

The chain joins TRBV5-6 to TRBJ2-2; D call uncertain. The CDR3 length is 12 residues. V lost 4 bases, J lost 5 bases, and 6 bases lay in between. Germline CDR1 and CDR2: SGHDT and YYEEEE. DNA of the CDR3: TGTGCCAGCAGCAGAGGTACCGGGGAGCTGTTTTTT. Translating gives CASSRGTGELFF. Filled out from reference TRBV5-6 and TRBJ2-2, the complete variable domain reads DAGVTQSPTHLIKTRGQQVTLRCSPKSGHDTVSWYQQALGQGPQFIFQYYEEEERQRGNFPDRFSGHQFPNYSSELNVNALLLGDSALYLCASSRGTGELFFGEGSRLTVL.

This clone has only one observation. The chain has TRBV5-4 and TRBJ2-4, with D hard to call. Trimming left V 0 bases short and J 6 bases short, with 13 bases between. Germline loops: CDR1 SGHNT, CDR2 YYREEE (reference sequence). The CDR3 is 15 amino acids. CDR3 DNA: TGTGCCAGCAGCTTGGACTTGGGCCCATCAAACATTCAGTACTTC. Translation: CASSLDLGPSNIQYF.

This CDR3 reads CASSIGYYPPFF. The CDR3 DNA is TGTGCCAGTAGTATAGGGTACTACCCCCCTTTCTTT. The rearrangement links TRBV19 to TRBJ1-1, with no clear D. V was cut by 1 base and J by 12 bases, with 12 bases left in between. Looked up from germline, CDR1 is LNHDA and CDR2 is SQIVND (reference sequence). The CDR3 spans 12 residues.

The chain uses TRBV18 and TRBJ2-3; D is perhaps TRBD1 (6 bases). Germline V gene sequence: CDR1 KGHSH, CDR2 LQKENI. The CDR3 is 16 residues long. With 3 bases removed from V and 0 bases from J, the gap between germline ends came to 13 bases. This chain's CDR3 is CASSPTGGTSTDTQYF. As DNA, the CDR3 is TGTGCCAGCTCACCGACTGGGGGCACCAGCACAGATACGCAGTATTTT.

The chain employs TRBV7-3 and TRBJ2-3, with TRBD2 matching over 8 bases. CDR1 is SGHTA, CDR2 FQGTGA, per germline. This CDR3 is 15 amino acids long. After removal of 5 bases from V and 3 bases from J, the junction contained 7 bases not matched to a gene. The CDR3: CASSLGGGFTDTQYF. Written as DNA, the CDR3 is TGTGCCAGCAGCCTGGGCGGGGGGTTTACAGATACGCAGTATTTT. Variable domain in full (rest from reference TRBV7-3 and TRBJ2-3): GAGVSQTPSNKVTEKGKYVELRCDPISGHTALYWYRQSLGQGPEFLIYFQGTGAADDSGLPNDRFFAVRPEGSVSTLKIQRTERGDSAVYLCASSLGGGFTDTQYFGPGTRLTVL.

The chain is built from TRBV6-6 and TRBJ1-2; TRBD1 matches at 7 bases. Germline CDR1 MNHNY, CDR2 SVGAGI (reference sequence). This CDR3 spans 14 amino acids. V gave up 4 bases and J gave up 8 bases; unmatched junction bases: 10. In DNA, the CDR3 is TGTGCCAGCAGTTCTAGGGGGCGAGGAGAAGGCTACACCTTC. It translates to CASSSRGRGEGYTF.

This CDR3 reads CASSFGGQGNREQFF. CDR3 bases: TGTGCCAGCAGTTTTGGGGGACAGGGGAATCGTGAGCAGTTCTTC. The chain couples TRBV27 to TRBJ2-1; TRBD1 matches 10 bases. The V segment lost 3 bases and the J segment 9 bases; nucleotides outside the gene matches: 8. This CDR3 contains 15 residues. CDR1 and CDR2 from the germline V gene are MNHEY and SMNVEV (reference sequence).

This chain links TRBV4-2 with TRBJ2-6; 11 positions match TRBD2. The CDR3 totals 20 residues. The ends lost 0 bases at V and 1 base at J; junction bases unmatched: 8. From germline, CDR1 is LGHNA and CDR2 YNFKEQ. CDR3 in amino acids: CASSQDPVAGGKSGANVLTF. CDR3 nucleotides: TGTGCCAGCAGCCAAGACCCCGTAGCGGGGGGGAAGTCTGGGGCCAACGTCCTGACTTTC.

CDR3 region: CASSRRGTLDYGYTF. Written as DNA, the CDR3 is TGTGCCAGTAGTCGGCGGGGGACCCTTGACTATGGCTACACCTTC. The chain carries TRBV19 and TRBJ1-2; D possibly corresponds to TRBD1 (5 bases). The CDR3 contains 15 residues. In germline, CDR1 is LNHDA, CDR2 SQIVND (reference sequence). Trimming removed 5 bases from V and 3 bases from J, with 16 bases in between.

In nucleotides, the CDR3 is TGCAGCGTTACCCATAGCGGGGGTTTCTACAATGAGCAGTTCTTC. Amino acid sequence: CSVTHSGGFYNEQFF. V usage is TRBV29-1 and J usage is TRBJ2-1, with TRBD2 identical over 9 bases. Germline values: CDR1 SQVTM, CDR2 ANQGSEA. V dropped 5 bases and J dropped 3; count of bases not matched to a gene: 8. CDR3 length: 15 residues.

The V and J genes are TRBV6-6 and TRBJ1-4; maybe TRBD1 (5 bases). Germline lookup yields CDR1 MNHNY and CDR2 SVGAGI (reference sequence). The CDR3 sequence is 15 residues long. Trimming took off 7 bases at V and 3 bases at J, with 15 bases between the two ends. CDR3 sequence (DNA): TGTGCCAGCACACTCATGGGGGGAGCTAATGAAAAACTGTTTTTT. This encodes CASTLMGGANEKLFF.

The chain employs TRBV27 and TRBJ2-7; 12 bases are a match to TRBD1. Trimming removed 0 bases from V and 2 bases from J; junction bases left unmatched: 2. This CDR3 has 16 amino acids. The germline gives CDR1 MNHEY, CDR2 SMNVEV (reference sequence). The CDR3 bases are TGTGCCAGCAGTTTATCGGGACAGGGGGCTCCCTACGAGCAGTACTTC. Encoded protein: CASSLSGQGAPYEQYF.

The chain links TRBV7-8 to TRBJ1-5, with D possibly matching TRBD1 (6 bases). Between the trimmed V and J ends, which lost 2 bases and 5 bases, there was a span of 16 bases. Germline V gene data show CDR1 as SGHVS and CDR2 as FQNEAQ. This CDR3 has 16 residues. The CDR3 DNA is TGTGCCAGCAGCTTAATTGTCGGAACAGGGTATCAGCCCCAGCATTTT. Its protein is CASSLIVGTGYQPQHF.

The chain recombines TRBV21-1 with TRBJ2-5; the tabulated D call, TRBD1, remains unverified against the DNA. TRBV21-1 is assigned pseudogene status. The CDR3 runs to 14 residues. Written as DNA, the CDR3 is TGTGCCAGCAGCAGTGACAGGGGTGAAGAGACCCAGTACTTC. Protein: CASSSDRGEETQYF.

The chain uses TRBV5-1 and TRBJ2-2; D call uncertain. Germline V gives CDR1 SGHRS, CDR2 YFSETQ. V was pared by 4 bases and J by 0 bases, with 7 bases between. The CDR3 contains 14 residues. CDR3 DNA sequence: TGCGCCAGCAGCCCCATCCCGAACACCGGGGAGCTGTTTTTT. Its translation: CASSPIPNTGELFF.

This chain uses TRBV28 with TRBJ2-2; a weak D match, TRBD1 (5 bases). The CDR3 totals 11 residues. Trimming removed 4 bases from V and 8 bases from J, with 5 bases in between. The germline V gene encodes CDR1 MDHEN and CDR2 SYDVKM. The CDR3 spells CASSYRGELFF. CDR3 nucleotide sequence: TGTGCCAGCAGTTACAGGGGGGAGCTGTTTTTT.

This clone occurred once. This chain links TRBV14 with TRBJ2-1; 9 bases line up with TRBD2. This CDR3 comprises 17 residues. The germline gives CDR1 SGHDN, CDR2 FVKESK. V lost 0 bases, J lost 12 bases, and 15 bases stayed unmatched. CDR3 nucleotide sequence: TGTGCCAGCAGCCAAGATCTGGGGCGGGGGGGCCGATATGGGCAGTTCTTC. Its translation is CASSQDLGRGGRYGQFF.

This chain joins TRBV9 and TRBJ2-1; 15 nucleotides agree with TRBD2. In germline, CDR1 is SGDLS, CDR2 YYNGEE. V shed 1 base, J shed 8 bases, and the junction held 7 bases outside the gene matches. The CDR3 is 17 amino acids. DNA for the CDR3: TGTGCCAGCAGCGTAAAAGCCGGGACTAGCGGGGGGTATGAGCAGTTCTTC. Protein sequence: CASSVKAGTSGGYEQFF.

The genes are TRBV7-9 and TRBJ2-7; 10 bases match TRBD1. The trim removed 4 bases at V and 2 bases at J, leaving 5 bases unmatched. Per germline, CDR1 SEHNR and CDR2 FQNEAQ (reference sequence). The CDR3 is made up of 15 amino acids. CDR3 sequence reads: CASSSTGTGAYEQYF. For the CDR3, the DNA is TGTGCCAGCAGCTCAACCGGGACAGGGGCCTACGAGCAGTACTTC.

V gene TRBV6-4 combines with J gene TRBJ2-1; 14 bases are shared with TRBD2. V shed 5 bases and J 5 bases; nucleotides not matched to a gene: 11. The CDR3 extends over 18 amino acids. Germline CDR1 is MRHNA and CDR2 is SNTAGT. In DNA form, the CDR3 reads TGTGCCAGCAGTCCCGGACTAGCGGGGGGAAAGCTCCACAATGAGCAGTTCTTC. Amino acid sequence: CASSPGLAGGKLHNEQFF.

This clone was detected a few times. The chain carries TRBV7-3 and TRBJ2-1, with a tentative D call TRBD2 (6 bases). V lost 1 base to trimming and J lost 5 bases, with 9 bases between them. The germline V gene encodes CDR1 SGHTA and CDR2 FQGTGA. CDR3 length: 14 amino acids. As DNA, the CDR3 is TGTGCCAGCAGCTTAATGGAGGGTGACAATGAGCAGTTCTTC. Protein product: CASSLMEGDNEQFF.